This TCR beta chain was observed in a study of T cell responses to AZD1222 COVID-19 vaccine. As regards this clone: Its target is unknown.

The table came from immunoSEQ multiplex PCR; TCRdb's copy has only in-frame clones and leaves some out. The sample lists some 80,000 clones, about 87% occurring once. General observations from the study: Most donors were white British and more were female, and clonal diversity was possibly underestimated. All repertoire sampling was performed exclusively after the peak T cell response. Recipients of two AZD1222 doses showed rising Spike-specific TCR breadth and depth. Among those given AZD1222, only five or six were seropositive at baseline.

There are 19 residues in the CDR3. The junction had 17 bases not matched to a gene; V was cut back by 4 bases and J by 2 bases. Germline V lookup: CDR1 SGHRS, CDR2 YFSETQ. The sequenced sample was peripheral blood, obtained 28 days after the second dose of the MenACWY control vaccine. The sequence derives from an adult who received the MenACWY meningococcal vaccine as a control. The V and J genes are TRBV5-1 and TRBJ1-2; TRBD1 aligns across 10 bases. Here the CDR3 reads CASSPPLGTGEGVNYGYTF. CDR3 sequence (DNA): TGCGCCAGCAGCCCACCCCTCGGGACAGGGGAAGGAGTAAACTATGGCTACACCTTC.